These 27 T cell receptor beta chains were all obtained from the same sample, sequenced in a study of T cell repertoires in cytomegalovirus infection (dated by TCRdb to between 2018 and 2020). The antigens these receptors bind are not known. The reads were generated on an Illumina HiSeq 1500. The raw public data were reprocessed by TCRdb itself: fastp quality trimming at Q25, MiXCR clonotype calling, in-frame beta chains only. Each record represents a unique CDR3 protein, reported with the most common genes and DNA among its rows. In all, the sample holds some 480,000 distinct CDR3 sequences, and around a third of those were seen once. In total, the top ten clones hold roughly a sixth of the sample. The sample's treatment or condition label, in plain terms: in vitro stimulation with specific CMV peptide epitopes to enrich CMV-specific T cells. Here the sequenced sample was cultured PBMCs, taken from culture after CMV antigen stimulation. The source of these receptors is a human donor in good health (CMV status not recorded). Some clones in this sample may be carry-over from other donors' samples.

The rearrangement joins TRBV20-1 to TRBJ2-3; TRBD2 might be the D (5 bases). The ends were cut back, 5 bases at V and 6 bases at J, with 18 bases in the middle. The CDR3 has 14 residues. CDR1 is DFQATT and CDR2 is SNEGSKA in the germline V gene (reference sequence). DNA for the CDR3: TGCAGTGCTCCACTAGGCCGACTACAGGATACGCAGTATTTT. Amino acids: CSAPLGRLQDTQYF.

In this sample, this clonotype turned up once. In nucleotides, the CDR3 is TGTGCCAGCAGCCCCCCCAGCGGAGGGGCCTACGAGCAGTACTTC. As protein: CASSPPSGGAYEQYF. The V call is TRBV28, the J call TRBJ2-7; maybe TRBD2 (6 bases). The CDR3 is made up of 15 amino acids. Trimming removed 6 bases from V and 2 bases from J, with 17 bases in between. The germline V gene has CDR1 MDHEN and CDR2 SYDVKM.

The genes are TRBV19 and TRBJ1-2, with D possibly TRBD1 on 6 matching bases. Deletions cut 6 bases from V and 3 bases from J, with 14 bases between. This CDR3 has 14 residues. Germline V gives CDR1 LNHDA, CDR2 SQIVND (reference sequence). The CDR3, as DNA: TGTGCCAGTAGCCCTGGGGGGGCCTACTATGGCTACACCTTC. This sequence encodes CASSPGGAYYGYTF.

The V and J genes are TRBV5-4 and TRBJ1-1; weak D call: TRBD1 (6 bases). The CDR3 sequence is 17 residues long. Between the trimmed V and J ends, which lost 5 bases and 4 bases, there was a span of 24 bases. Germline V lookup: CDR1 SGHNT, CDR2 YYREEE (reference sequence). The CDR3 is CASSMPHTGGLSTEAFF. The CDR3 bases are TGTGCCAGCAGTATGCCCCATACCGGGGGGCTGAGCACTGAAGCTTTCTTT.

Only a few counts were recorded for this clonotype. This sequence joins TRBV7-2 and TRBJ2-3, with TRBD2 as a possible D gene (5 bases). V shed 8 bases and J shed 0 bases, with 27 bases lying between them. CDR3 length: 19 residues. Germline V gives CDR1 SGHTA, CDR2 FQGNSA. The CDR3, as DNA: TGTGCCAGCCTAGCTCCGTGGAGCGGCCCTGACCCTAGCACAGATACGCAGTATTTT. Protein sequence: CASLAPWSGPDPSTDTQYF.

This clonotype appeared once. The J gene is TRBJ1-3, the V gene TRBV7-6; D not certain. This CDR3 contains 13 residues. Germline assignment: CDR1 SGHVS and CDR2 FNYEAQ. The CDR3 nucleotides read TGTGCTTCCTCCTTTGGCGAAGGAAACACCATATATTTT. It translates to CASSFGEGNTIYF.

This clonotype showed up just a few times. V usage is TRBV7-2 and J usage is TRBJ2-7; D unclear. This CDR3 has 14 amino acids. Germline loops: CDR1 SGHTA, CDR2 FQGNSA. Trimming took off 1 base at V and 3 bases at J, with 10 bases between the two ends. The CDR3 sequence: CASSLVWLDYEQYF. The DNA for the CDR3 is TGTGCCAGCAGCTTAGTCTGGTTAGACTACGAGCAGTACTTC.

This chain links TRBV5-1 with TRBJ2-1; TRBD2 aligns across 9 bases. The length of the CDR3 is 16 residues. Germline CDR1 reads SGHRS; CDR2 reads YFSETQ. The trim removed 4 bases at V and 5 bases at J, leaving 10 bases unmatched. The CDR3 spells CASSLRRREGHNEQFF. As DNA, the CDR3 is TGCGCCAGCAGCCTCCGACGGCGGGAGGGTCACAATGAGCAGTTCTTC.

This clonotype was counted many times. This chain connects TRBV11-2 to TRBJ2-1; possible D gene TRBD2, 5 bases. The V end was cut by 8 bases, the J end by 4 bases, with 12 bases between. CDR3 length: 13 amino acids. CDR1 SGHAT and CDR2 FQNNGV come from the germline V gene. The CDR3 is CASSAEMYNEQFF. The CDR3, as DNA: TGTGCCAGCTCAGCGGAGATGTACAATGAGCAGTTCTTC.

The chain recombines TRBV20-1 with TRBJ2-3, with unresolved D. The CDR3 is 13 amino acids. The germline V gene encodes CDR1 DFQATT and CDR2 SNEGSKA (reference sequence). The V and J ends lost 3 bases and 4 bases respectively, with 11 bases between them. CDR3 sequence reads: CSASFTQADTQYF. CDR3 DNA: TGCAGTGCTAGCTTTACGCAGGCAGATACGCAGTATTTT.

This clonotype was counted many times. This chain joins TRBV12-3 or TRBV12-4 and TRBJ2-6; the match to TRBD2 covers 7 bases. V dropped 7 bases and J dropped 0; count of bases not matched to a gene: 15. The CDR3 loop spans 19 amino acids. The DNA for the CDR3 is TGTGCCAGCACCTCTGGACTAGTTTCCGCCCCCTCTGGGGCCAACGTCCTGACTTTC. Protein: CASTSGLVSAPSGANVLTF.

This chain uses TRBV5-1 with TRBJ2-7; D not certain. The CDR3 extends over 13 amino acids. Germline V lookup: CDR1 SGHRS, CDR2 YFSETQ. V was clipped by 0 bases and J by 0 bases, with 4 bases between them. DNA for the CDR3: TGCGCCAGCAGCTTGGAGACCTCCTACGAGCAGTACTTC. Protein sequence: CASSLETSYEQYF.

The chain links TRBV7-2 to TRBJ1-4; 8 bases fit TRBD1. Losses at the gene ends were 5 bases for V and 8 bases for J; bases not matched to a gene: 4. Germline CDR1 is SGHTA and CDR2 is FQGNSA. The CDR3 is 13 amino acids. In DNA, the CDR3 is TGTGCCAGCAGCAGGACAGGGCGGGAAAAACTGTTTTTT. Translating it yields CASSRTGREKLFF. Full variable domain (missing parts from reference TRBV7-2 and TRBJ1-4): GAGVSQSPSNKVTEKGKDVELRCDPISGHTALYWYRQSLGQGLEFLIYFQGNSAPDKSGLPSDRFSAERTGGSVSTLTIQRTQQEDSAVYLCASSRTGREKLFFGSGTQLSVL.

The gene calls are TRBV11-2 and TRBJ1-2, with D tentatively TRBD1 (5 bases). This CDR3 is 14 amino acids long. Germline CDR1 and CDR2: SGHAT and FQNNGV. Trimming cost V 2 bases and J 3 bases, with 10 bases left between them. The DNA for the CDR3 is TGTGCCAGCAGCTTAAGGGCGGGGGACTATGGCTACACCTTC. Protein sequence: CASSLRAGDYGYTF. The full variable domain, in which reference TRBV11-2 and TRBJ1-2 provide the parts outside the CDR3, is EAGVAQSPRYKIIEKRQSVAFWCNPISGHATLYWYQQILGQGPKLLIQFQNNGVVDDSQLPKDRFSAERLKGVDSTLKIQPAKLEDSAVYLCASSLRAGDYGYTFGSGTRLTVV.

This clonotype is labeled medium-sized. The chain carries TRBV7-2 and TRBJ1-2; TRBD1 matches 7 bases. The CDR3 extends over 14 amino acids. J gave up 7 bases and V 0 bases, and 5 bases lay outside the gene matches. Looked up from germline, CDR1 is SGHTA and CDR2 is FQGNSA. The CDR3 reads CASSLAGGASGYTF. CDR3 DNA sequence: TGTGCCAGCAGCTTAGCAGGGGGCGCGAGTGGCTACACCTTC.

The rearrangement uses TRBV5-1 and TRBJ2-7; TRBD2 agrees at 11 bases. Germline trimming cut 0 bases from V and 4 bases from J; bases unmatched to any gene: 3. Germline CDR1 is SGHRS and CDR2 is YFSETQ. CDR3 length: 15 residues. This CDR3 is CASSLDPSGRYEQYF. The CDR3, as DNA: TGCGCCAGCAGCTTGGATCCTAGCGGGAGGTACGAGCAGTACTTC.

The chain combines TRBV28 with TRBJ2-3; 10 bases align to TRBD2. CDR3 length equals 16 residues. The V and J ends lost 3 bases and 5 bases, in that order; junction bases with no gene match: 8. The germline V gene has CDR1 MDHEN and CDR2 SYDVKM. CDR3 bases: TGTGCCAGCAGTTTTAGCGGGAGGAGCGGGTTAGATACGCAGTATTTT. It yields the protein CASSFSGRSGLDTQYF.

The V call is TRBV7-6, the J call TRBJ2-6; D not certain. The CDR3 spans 15 residues. Germline assignment: CDR1 SGHVS and CDR2 FNYEAQ. V was shortened by 5 bases and J by 4 bases, with 12 bases between the two germline ends. In DNA form, the CDR3 reads TGTGCCAGCAGCACCGGAGTCGCCGGGGCCAACGTCCTGACTTTC. Translated: CASSTGVAGANVLTF.

The CDR3 nucleotides are TGCAGTGCTAGACAAACCGTCGGGACTAGTGGTCTCTACGAGCAGTACTTC. Residues: CSARQTVGTSGLYEQYF. V and J are TRBV20-1 and TRBJ2-7; 8 nucleotides align to TRBD2. Trimming took 2 bases from V and 3 from J; bases not matched to a gene: 15. The CDR3 is 17 residues long. CDR1 and CDR2 (germline): DFQATT, SNEGSKA (reference sequence).

This sequence joins TRBV19 and TRBJ1-1, with a weak D call TRBD1 (5 bases). Trimming left V 7 bases short and J 4 bases short, with 16 bases between. This CDR3 has 14 residues. From germline, CDR1 is LNHDA and CDR2 SQIVND (reference sequence). The CDR3 DNA reads TGTGCCAGTAACCCCCAGGGAAGATTCACTGAAGCTTTCTTT. Its protein product is CASNPQGRFTEAFF. The entire variable domain, with the rest obtained from reference TRBV19 and TRBJ1-1, is as follows: DGGITQSPKYLFRKEGQNVTLSCEQNLNHDAMYWYRQDPGQGLRLIYYSQIVNDFQKGDIAEGYSVSREKKESFPLTVTSAQKNPTAFYLCASNPQGRFTEAFFGQGTRLTVV.

This clonotype showed up just a few times. The V call is TRBV7-3, the J call TRBJ2-3; a possible D gene is TRBD2 (6 bases). V lost 5 bases, J lost 1 base, and 13 bases lay in between. Germline loops: CDR1 SGHTA, CDR2 FQGTGA. The CDR3 contains 15 residues. CDR3 DNA sequence: TGTGCCAGCAGCGAACTAGCAGCCGGCACAGATACGCAGTATTTT. This encodes CASSELAAGTDTQYF.

The genes are TRBV19 and TRBJ1-5; no firm D call. Trimming took 7 bases from V and 5 from J, leaving 15 bases between them. The CDR3 length is 14 residues. Germline CDR1 LNHDA, CDR2 SQIVND (reference sequence). The CDR3 DNA is TGTGCCAGTACCCCAAGACCGGCCTATCAGCCCCAGCATTTT. Its protein product is CASTPRPAYQPQHF.

The sample holds many counts of this clonotype. V gene TRBV12-3 or TRBV12-4 combines with J gene TRBJ2-7; 9 bases map to TRBD2. Unmatched junction bases numbered 17, after V lost 6 bases and J lost 8 bases. The CDR3 consists of 16 residues. CDR3 in amino acids: CASSPPVGSGSRQQYF. The CDR3 nucleotides read TGTGCCAGCAGCCCCCCCGTAGGTAGCGGGAGTCGGCAGCAGTACTTC.

This sequence joins TRBV6-6 and TRBJ2-3; 7 bases match TRBD1. CDR3 size: 14 residues. J lost 3 bases, V lost 6 bases, and 6 bases had no gene match. The germline gives CDR1 MNHNY, CDR2 SVGAGI (reference sequence). CDR3 in amino acids: CASRVNRGTDTQYF. CDR3 DNA sequence: TGTGCCAGCAGGGTAAACAGGGGAACAGATACGCAGTATTTT.

This chain links TRBV5-1 with TRBJ1-1; 7 bases are shared with TRBD1. The V and J ends lost 4 bases and 2 bases, in that order; junction bases with no gene match: 5. This CDR3 spans 14 amino acids. CDR1 is SGHRS and CDR2 is YFSETQ in the germline V gene. DNA for the CDR3: TGCGCCAGCAGCCACCGGGACAGTAACACTGAAGCTTTCTTT. This codes for CASSHRDSNTEAFF.

This clonotype has a count of ten or more. J is TRBJ1-4 and V is TRBV10-3, with D hard to call. V was clipped by 3 bases and J by 5 bases, with 10 bases between them. The CDR3 extends over 14 amino acids. The germline V gene has CDR1 ENHRY and CDR2 SYGVKD. CDR3 sequence: CAISDSIGNEKLFF. In DNA, the CDR3 is TGTGCCATCAGTGACTCGATTGGGAATGAAAAACTGTTTTTT.

The chain combines TRBV6-5 with TRBJ1-3; 10 positions agree with TRBD1. The V gene end was trimmed by 5 bases and the J gene end by 0 bases; junction bases not matched to a gene: 1. The length of the CDR3 is 15 residues. The germline gives CDR1 MNHEY, CDR2 SVGAGI. The CDR3: CASSRDRGSGNTIYF. The DNA of the CDR3 is TGTGCCAGCAGTAGGGACAGGGGCTCTGGAAACACCATATATTTT.